Listed here are 15 T cell receptor beta chains from one sample, sequenced in a study of T cell responses to AZD1222 COVID-19 vaccine. The assay was immunoSEQ multiplex PCR, and TCRdb's table has in-frame clones only and misses some. The table has approximately 150,000 clones, less than 95% seen once. The sequences come from peripheral blood, collected 28 days after the second AZD1222 dose. The receptors were sampled from an adult who received the AZD1222 COVID-19 vaccine.

The chain joins TRBV19 to TRBJ1-1; D might be TRBD1 (6 bases). The V gene's germline CDR1 is LNHDA and CDR2 SQIVND (reference sequence). V was pared by 6 bases and J by 5 bases, with 16 bases between. CDR3 length: 14 amino acids. The CDR3 coding sequence is TGTGCCAGTAGCTATAAAAACAGGGATACTGAAGCTTTCTTT. Translating gives CASSYKNRDTEAFF.

The chain employs TRBV28 and TRBJ2-2; D perhaps matches TRBD2 (7 bases). Per the germline V gene, CDR1 is MDHEN and CDR2 is SYDVKM. The CDR3 totals 15 residues. Trimming cost V 4 bases and J 4 bases, with 13 bases left between them. CDR3 region: CASSSTGGPTGELFF. DNA of the CDR3: TGTGCCAGCAGTTCCACCGGGGGGCCCACCGGGGAGCTGTTTTTT.

The rearrangement joins TRBV28 to TRBJ2-7; unclear D gene. Looked up from germline, CDR1 is MDHEN and CDR2 is SYDVKM. Trimming pared 6 bases from V and 5 bases from J, leaving 11 bases between. CDR3 length: 12 residues. This CDR3 reads CASSPVEHEQYF. Written as DNA, the CDR3 is TGTGCCAGCAGCCCGGTTGAACACGAGCAGTACTTC. The whole variable domain, filled in from reference TRBV28 and TRBJ2-7, reads DVKVTQSSRYLVKRTGEKVFLECVQDMDHENMFWYRQDPGLGLRLIYFSYDVKMKEKGDIPEGYSVSREKKERFSLILESASTNQTSMYLCASSPVEHEQYFGPGTRLTVT.

CDR3 in amino acids: CAISGGDRPGNYGYTF. CDR3 DNA: TGTGCCATCAGTGGGGGGGACAGGCCGGGAAACTATGGCTACACCTTC. The V call is TRBV10-3, the J call TRBJ1-2, with 8 nucleotides matching TRBD1. CDR3 length: 16 residues. Germline trimming cut 4 bases from V and 2 bases from J; bases unmatched to any gene: 9. Germline loops: CDR1 ENHRY, CDR2 SYGVKD.

The rearrangement links TRBV25-1 to TRBJ2-2; D unresolved. CDR1 is MGHDK and CDR2 is SYGVNS in the germline V gene. The CDR3 is 12 residues long. Trimming shortened V by 5 bases and J by 5 bases, and 6 bases separated the two germline ends. The DNA of the CDR3 is TGTGCCAGCAGTCCGAGAACCGGGGAGCTGTTTTTT. Encoded protein: CASSPRTGELFF.

The chain has TRBV7-3 and TRBJ1-2, with D uncertain. V was trimmed by 3 bases and J by 6 bases, leaving 11 bases between them. This CDR3 has 13 amino acids. The germline CDR1 and CDR2 sequences are SGHTA and FQGTGA. The CDR3 is CASSFPGRNGYTF. In nucleotides, the CDR3 is TGTGCCAGCAGCTTCCCAGGCCGAAATGGCTACACCTTC.

Concerning this clone: Different DNA sequences within this sample yield the same CDR3. The rearrangement uses TRBV18 and TRBJ1-5; D call uncertain. With 3 bases removed from V and 1 base from J, the gap between germline ends came to 4 bases. The CDR3 loop spans 13 amino acids. The germline gives CDR1 KGHSH, CDR2 LQKENI. This chain's CDR3 is CASSPGSNQPQHF. The CDR3 bases are TGTGCCAGCTCACCGGGCAGCAATCAGCCCCAGCATTTT.

The rearrangement uses TRBV28 and TRBJ2-2, with TRBD2 identical over 9 bases. V shed 5 bases and J 0 bases; nucleotides not matched to a gene: 13. CDR3 length equals 19 residues. The germline CDR1 and CDR2 sequences are MDHEN and SYDVKM. CDR3 residues: CASSLKFGLATPNTGELFF. CDR3 nucleotides: TGTGCCAGCAGTCTAAAGTTCGGACTAGCGACGCCGAACACCGGGGAGCTGTTTTTT.

This clone has just one count. The chain combines TRBV28 with TRBJ1-6, with TRBD1 matching over 7 bases. Trimming removed 5 bases from V and 5 bases from J; junction bases left unmatched: 9. Germline-derived CDR1 and CDR2 are MDHEN and SYDVKM. The CDR3 runs 16 residues. As DNA, the CDR3 is TGTGCCAGCAGTCGTAGACAGGGCGAAAATAATTCACCCCTCCACTTT. As protein: CASSRRQGENNSPLHF.

The gene calls are TRBV18 and TRBJ1-3, with D maybe TRBD1 (5 bases). Germline CDR1 is KGHSH and CDR2 is LQKENI. V shed 0 bases and J shed 4 bases, with 7 bases lying between them. CDR3 length: 14 residues. Here the CDR3 reads CASSPPGAGNTIYF. CDR3 bases: TGTGCCAGCTCACCACCAGGGGCAGGAAACACCATATATTTT.

The table lists this clone with many counts. The chain combines TRBV2 with TRBJ2-5, with D possibly being TRBD2 (5 bases). The CDR3 contains 15 residues. V shed 5 bases and J shed 1 base, with 14 bases lying between them. The germline V gene encodes CDR1 SNHLY and CDR2 FYNNEI. The CDR3 coding sequence is TGTGCCAGCAGTCTCGGACTGAACGCCCAAGAGACCCAGTACTTC. Its protein product is CASSLGLNAQETQYF.

The chain couples TRBV7-2 to TRBJ2-7; TRBD2 matches at 7 bases. This CDR3 region has 13 residues. From germline, CDR1 is SGHTA and CDR2 FQGNSA. Germline trimming cut 1 base from V and 6 bases from J; bases unmatched to any gene: 3. CDR3 loop: CASSLEWGGEQYF. CDR3 DNA sequence: TGTGCCAGCAGCTTAGAGTGGGGGGGCGAGCAGTACTTC.

The chain carries TRBV5-4 and TRBJ2-1, with 10 bases that match TRBD2. This CDR3 region has 15 residues. CDR1 and CDR2 from the germline V gene are SGHNT and YYREEE (reference sequence). Trimming removed 4 bases from V and 7 bases from J; junction bases left unmatched: 8. The CDR3 coding sequence is TGTGCCAGCAGCGGAGCGGGAGGGCCTTTGAATGAGCAGTTCTTC. This encodes CASSGAGGPLNEQFF.

This sequence joins TRBV7-9 and TRBJ1-5; 8 nucleotides match TRBD1. V shed 3 bases, J shed 4 bases, and the junction held 5 bases outside the gene matches. CDR3 length: 15 residues. Germline CDR1 and CDR2: SEHNR and FQNEAQ (reference sequence). As DNA, the CDR3 is TGTGCCAGCAGCTTGACAGGGGATCGGAATCAGCCCCAGCATTTT. The encoded protein is CASSLTGDRNQPQHF.

This chain links TRBV21-1 with TRBJ1-5. TRBV21-1 is a documented pseudogene. The CDR3 extends over 13 amino acids. In nucleotides, the CDR3 is TGTGCCAGCACCGAATATAGCAATCAGCCCCAGCATTTT. Translation: CASTEYSNQPQHF.